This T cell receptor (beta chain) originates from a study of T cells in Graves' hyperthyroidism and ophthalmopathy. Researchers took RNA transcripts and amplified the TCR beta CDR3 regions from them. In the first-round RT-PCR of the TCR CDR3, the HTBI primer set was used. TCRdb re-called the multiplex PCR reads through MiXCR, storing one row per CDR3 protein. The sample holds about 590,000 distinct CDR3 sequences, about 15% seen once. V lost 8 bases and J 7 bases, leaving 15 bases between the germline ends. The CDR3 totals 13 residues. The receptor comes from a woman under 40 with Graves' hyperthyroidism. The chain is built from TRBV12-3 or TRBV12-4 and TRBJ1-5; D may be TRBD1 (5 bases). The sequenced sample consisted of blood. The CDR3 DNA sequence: TGTGCCAGCGGGGCAGGGCGAGGACAGCCCCAGCATTTT. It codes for CASGAGRGQPQHF.